This T cell receptor beta chain was sequenced during a study of blood T cells in healthy people across ages. PCR was performed a second time for about 6 to 12 cycles using a sample-barcoded 5' primer and a J-beta primer mix. A template-switch adaptor containing 12 random nucleotides labeled each cDNA molecule. MiXCR was run by TCRdb on the 5' RACE reads, yielding one entry per CDR3 protein. The table shows 600,000 to 850,000 distinct CDR3 sequences, with around 46% occurring only once. The CDR3 contains 14 residues. V lost 4 bases to trimming and J lost 2 bases, with 13 bases between them. The germline gives CDR1 SGHDT, CDR2 YYEEEE. Worth noting for this clonotype: Antigen specificity is unknown.

Study-wide results and caveats: Naive T cell percentage and TCR beta diversity correlated strongly. Comparison with aged donors showed that long-lived donors had more naive CD4+ cells and higher diversity. CMV infection status of these donors was not known.

Sequencing used blood. This TCR was recovered from an older woman in good health. The rearrangement uses TRBV5-6 and TRBJ2-7; D is possibly TRBD1 or TRBD2 (5 bases each). The CDR3 coding sequence is TGTGCCAGCAGCCCTTGGACGGGACCCTACGAGCAGTACTTC. This encodes CASSPWTGPYEQYF.